These 12 T cell receptor beta chains share one sample of origin, sequenced in a study of vaccination and CD4 T cells after COVID-19. These TCRs' antigens remain unknown. Regarding treatment: roughly ten-day PBMC culture with coronavirus spike peptide pools or control peptides (ViraFEST assay). During the years 2011-2018, before the COVID-19 pandemic, the unexposed donor's CD4+ T cells were collected. The Oncomine TCR Beta short-read assay generated sequence data from the DNA of cultured CD4+ T cells. Researchers extracted genomic DNA from CD4+ T cells that had been cultured. TCRdb analysed the PCR reads with MiXCR anew, one entry per CDR3 protein. The sample contains roughly 10,000 distinct CDR3 sequences, approximately 44% of which appear only once. Specimen: CD4+ T cells from blood, cultured in vitro. Every receptor here comes from a human donor in good health.

The chain combines TRBV29-1 with TRBJ1-1, with TRBD1 matching 7 bases. Trimming took 7 bases from V and 1 from J; bases not matched to a gene: 3. This CDR3 spans 12 amino acids. Germline assignment: CDR1 SQVTM and CDR2 ANQGSEA. Here the CDR3 reads CSGRGTNTEAFF. The CDR3 DNA is TGCAGCGGCAGGGGGACGAACACTGAAGCTTTCTTT.

The chain is built from TRBV5-4 and TRBJ2-3; 10 bases line up with TRBD1. Germline V gene lookup returns CDR1 SGHNT and CDR2 YYREEE (reference sequence). J lost 0 bases, V lost 4 bases, and 2 bases had no gene match. CDR3 size: 15 residues. The CDR3 region has the DNA TGTGCCAGCAGCACGGACAGGGGGAGCACAGATACGCAGTATTTT. It specifies CASSTDRGSTDTQYF.

This chain joins TRBV2 and TRBJ2-1, with 7 bases fitting TRBD1. The CDR3 spans 13 residues. With V trimmed by 6 bases and J by 9 bases, 8 bases remained unmatched. The germline CDR1 and CDR2 sequences are SNHLY and FYNNEI. The CDR3 region is CASSAGQAVEQFF. The DNA for the CDR3 is TGTGCCAGCAGCGCCGGACAGGCTGTTGAGCAGTTCTTC.

The V and J genes are TRBV4-2 and TRBJ2-1; no reliable D call. Judging by the DNA end, TRBJ2-7 fits better; the J call may be wrong. Germline V gene data show CDR1 as LGHNA and CDR2 as YNFKEQ. This CDR3 is 13 amino acids long. CDR3 loop: CASSQEYPGEQYF. The CDR3 DNA is TGTGCCAGCAGCCAAGAGTACCCCGGAGAGCAGTACTTC.

This clonotype was seen a handful of times. The chain carries TRBV19 and TRBJ1-2; no definite D call. The CDR3 loop spans 13 amino acids. Germline V gene lookup returns CDR1 LNHDA and CDR2 SQIVND (reference sequence). The V gene lost 3 bases and the J gene lost 4 bases, with 9 bases spanning the gap. CDR3 amino acids: CASSMSGSYGYTF. For the CDR3, the DNA is TGTGCCAGTAGTATGAGTGGGAGCTATGGCTACACCTTC.

This chain uses TRBV30 with TRBJ1-5, with D tentatively TRBD1 (5 bases). V shed 5 bases and J shed 0 bases, with 8 bases lying between them. The germline V gene encodes CDR1 GTSNPN and CDR2 SVGIG (reference sequence). The CDR3 extends over 13 amino acids. The CDR3 sequence is CAWGADSNQPQHF. Here the CDR3 DNA reads TGTGCCTGGGGGGCAGATAGCAATCAGCCCCAGCATTTT.

This chain joins TRBV5-1 and TRBJ2-6, with D perhaps matching TRBD1 or TRBD2 (5 bases each). Trimming stripped 3 bases from V and 15 bases from J, with 16 bases between. This CDR3 contains 13 residues. Germline CDR1 reads SGHRS; CDR2 reads YFSETQ. The CDR3 nucleotides are TGCGCCAGCAGCTCAGCCGAACCGAGGGGCCTGACTTTC. This encodes CASSSAEPRGLTF.

The chain has TRBV19 and TRBJ1-2; 8 bases are a match to TRBD1. V lost 5 bases and J lost 0; bases outside the gene matches: 5. Germline V CDR1 and CDR2: LNHDA, SQIVND (reference sequence). The CDR3 consists of 15 residues. CDR3 sequence (DNA): TGTGCCAGTAGTCCTCAGGGGGCCGCTAACTATGGCTACACCTTC. Encoded protein: CASSPQGAANYGYTF.

The chain combines TRBV27 with TRBJ2-7; perhaps TRBD2 as D (5 bases). From germline, CDR1 is MNHEY and CDR2 SMNVEV (reference sequence). Between the trimmed V and J ends, which lost 5 bases and 2 bases, there was a span of 13 bases. The CDR3 contains 14 residues. The DNA for the CDR3 is TGTGCCAGCAGTCCTGAAGCGAGGGCCTACGAGCAGTACTTC. Amino acids: CASSPEARAYEQYF.

This clonotype occurred a few times. The rearrangement uses TRBV19 and TRBJ2-3, with 8 bases aligning to TRBD2. Germline V gene sequence: CDR1 LNHDA, CDR2 SQIVND (reference sequence). This CDR3 spans 14 amino acids. Trimming took 4 bases from V and 0 from J; bases not matched to a gene: 0. CDR3 bases: TGTGCCAGTAGTACTAGCGGGAGCACAGATACGCAGTATTTT. This sequence encodes CASSTSGSTDTQYF.

The chain uses TRBV19 and TRBJ2-2, with a possible D match to TRBD1 (6 bases). The CDR3 loop spans 15 amino acids. CDR1 LNHDA and CDR2 SQIVND come from the germline V gene (reference sequence). V gave up 3 bases and J gave up 0 bases, with 8 bases separating them. In nucleotides, the CDR3 is TGTGCCAGTAGTATCCAGGGGACGAACACCGGGGAGCTGTTTTTT. Residues: CASSIQGTNTGELFF.

This clonotype turned up a few times. The chain recombines TRBV25-1 with TRBJ2-1; TRBD1 is a possible D gene (5 bases). CDR3 length: 14 amino acids. Germline V CDR1 and CDR2: MGHDK, SYGVNS. Trimming removed 5 bases from V and 3 bases from J, with 11 bases in between. The CDR3 sequence: CASSIWGLYNEQFF. For the CDR3, the DNA is TGTGCCAGCAGTATTTGGGGCCTCTACAATGAGCAGTTCTTC.